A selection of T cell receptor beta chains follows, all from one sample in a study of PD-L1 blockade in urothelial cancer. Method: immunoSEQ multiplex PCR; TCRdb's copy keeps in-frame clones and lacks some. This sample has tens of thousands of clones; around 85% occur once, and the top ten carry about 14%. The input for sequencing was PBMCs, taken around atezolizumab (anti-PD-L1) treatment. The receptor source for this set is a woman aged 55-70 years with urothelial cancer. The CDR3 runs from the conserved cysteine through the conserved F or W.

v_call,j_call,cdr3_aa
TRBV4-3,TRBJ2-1,CASSQDRTQGGNEQFF
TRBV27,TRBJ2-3,CASSFEGGVFNTQYF
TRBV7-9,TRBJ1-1,CASSLAFGAGGLMATEAFF
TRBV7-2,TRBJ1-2,CATQTGGYGYTF
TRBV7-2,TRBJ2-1,CASSPLRRLSFNEQFF
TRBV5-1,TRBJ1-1,CASSSGLGGRMNTEAFF
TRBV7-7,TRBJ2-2,CASSLVRTGNTGELFF
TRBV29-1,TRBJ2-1,CSVEGLAQYNEQFF
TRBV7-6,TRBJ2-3,CASSLGASGGGNTDTQYF
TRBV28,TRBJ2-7,CASYGLAGVKPYEQYF
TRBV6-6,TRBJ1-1,CASSYFPQNTEAFF
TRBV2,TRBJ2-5,CASSQREFEETQYF
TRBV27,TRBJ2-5,CASSFRGPETQYF
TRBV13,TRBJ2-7,CASGLANSYEQYF
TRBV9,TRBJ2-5,CASSASPGGGGQETQYF